This TCR beta chain was retrieved from a study of blood T cell repertoires in COVID-19. Across the study: Material from acute and convalescent COVID-19 was sourced from the United States, Italy and Spain. Sample material is recorded as cDNA or gDNA derived from T cells, B-cell-depleted T cells, or PBMCs.

Trimming stripped 0 bases from V and 4 bases from J, with 15 bases between. In germline, CDR1 is MGHRA, CDR2 YSYEKL. The CDR3 consists of 16 residues. This clone was detected a few times. Per the authors' pipeline: Reference gene primer amplification yielded estimated nucleated cell counts. Measured with immunoSEQ multiplex PCR; TCRdb has only the in-frame clones, and not every one. V, J and clone size were drawn from that table, and D and trimming were deduced from the DNA. Of 5,000 to 7,000 clones in the sample, approximately 82% were seen once. The chain carries TRBV4-1 and TRBJ2-5, with a tentative D call TRBD2 (6 bases). This clonotype was sampled from a human donor with active COVID-19. The donor label of this sample is uncertain. The sequenced sample consisted of peripheral blood. The CDR3 nucleotides read TGCGCCAGCAGCCAAGACTGGAGCGGGTGGCCAGAGACCCAGTACTTC. Protein product: CASSQDWSGWPETQYF.